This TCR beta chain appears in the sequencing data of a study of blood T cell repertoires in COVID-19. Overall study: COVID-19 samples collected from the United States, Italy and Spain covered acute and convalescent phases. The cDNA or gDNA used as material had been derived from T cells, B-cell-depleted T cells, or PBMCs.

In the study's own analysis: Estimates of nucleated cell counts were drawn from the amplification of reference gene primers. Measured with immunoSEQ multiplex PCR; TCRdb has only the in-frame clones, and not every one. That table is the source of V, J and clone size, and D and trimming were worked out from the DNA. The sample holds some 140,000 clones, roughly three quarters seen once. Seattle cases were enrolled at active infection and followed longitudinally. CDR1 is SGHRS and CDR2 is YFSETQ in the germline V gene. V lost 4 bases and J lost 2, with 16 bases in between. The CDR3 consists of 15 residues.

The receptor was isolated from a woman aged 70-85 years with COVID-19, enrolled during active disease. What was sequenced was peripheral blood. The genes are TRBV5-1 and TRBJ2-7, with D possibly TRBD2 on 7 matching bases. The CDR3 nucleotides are TGCGCCAGCAGCCCTTCCCCGGGGGGCACCTACGAGCAGTACTTC. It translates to CASSPSPGGTYEQYF. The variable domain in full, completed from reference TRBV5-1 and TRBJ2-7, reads KAGVTQTPRYLIKTRGQQVTLSCSPISGHRSVSWYQQTPGQGLQFLFEYFSETQRNKGNFPGRFSGRQFSNSRSEMNVSTLELGDSALYLCASSPSPGGTYEQYFGPGTRLTVT.